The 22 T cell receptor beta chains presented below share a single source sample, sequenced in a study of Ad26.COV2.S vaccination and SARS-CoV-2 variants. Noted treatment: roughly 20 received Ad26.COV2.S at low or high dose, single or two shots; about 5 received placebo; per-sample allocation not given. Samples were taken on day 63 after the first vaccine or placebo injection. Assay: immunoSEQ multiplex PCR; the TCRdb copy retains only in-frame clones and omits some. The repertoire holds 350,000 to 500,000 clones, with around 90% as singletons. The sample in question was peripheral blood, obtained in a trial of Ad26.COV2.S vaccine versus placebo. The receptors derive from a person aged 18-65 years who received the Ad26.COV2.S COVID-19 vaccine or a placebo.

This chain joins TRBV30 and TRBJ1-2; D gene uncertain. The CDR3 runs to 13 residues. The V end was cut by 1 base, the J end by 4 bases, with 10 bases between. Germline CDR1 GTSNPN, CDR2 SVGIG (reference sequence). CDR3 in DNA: TGTGCCTGGAGTGAACGGCCTCTCTATGGCTACACCTTC. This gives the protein CAWSERPLYGYTF. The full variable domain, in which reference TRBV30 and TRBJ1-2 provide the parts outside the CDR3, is SQTIHQWPATLVQPVGSPLSLECTVEGTSNPNLYWYRQAAGRGLQLLFYSVGIGQISSEVPQNLSASRPQDRQFILSSKKLLLSDSGFYLCAWSERPLYGYTFGSGTRLTVV.

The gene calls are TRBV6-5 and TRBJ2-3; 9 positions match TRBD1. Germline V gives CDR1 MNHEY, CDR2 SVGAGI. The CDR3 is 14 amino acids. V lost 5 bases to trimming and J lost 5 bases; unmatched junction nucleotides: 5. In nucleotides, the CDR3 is TGTGCCAGCAGTCGTACGACAGGGGGAGATACGCAGTATTTT. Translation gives CASSRTTGGDTQYF.

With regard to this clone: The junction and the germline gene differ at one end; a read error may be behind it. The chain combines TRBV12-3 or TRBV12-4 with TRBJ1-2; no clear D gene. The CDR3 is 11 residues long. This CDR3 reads CASGLSYGYTF. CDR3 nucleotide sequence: TGTGCCAGCGGTTTGTCATATGGCTACACCTTC.

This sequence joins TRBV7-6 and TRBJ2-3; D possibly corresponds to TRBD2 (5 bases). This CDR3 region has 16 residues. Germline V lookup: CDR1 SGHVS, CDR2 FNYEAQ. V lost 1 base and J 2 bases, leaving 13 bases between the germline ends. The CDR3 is CASSLDRPGSTDTQYF. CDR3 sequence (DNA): TGTGCCAGCAGCTTAGACCGGCCGGGGTCCACAGATACGCAGTATTTT.

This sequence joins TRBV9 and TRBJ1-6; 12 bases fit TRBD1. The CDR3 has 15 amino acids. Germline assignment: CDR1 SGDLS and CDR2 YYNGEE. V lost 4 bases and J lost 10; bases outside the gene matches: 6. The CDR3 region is CASSLGTGGSSPLHF. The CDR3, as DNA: TGTGCCAGCAGCTTAGGGACAGGGGGCAGCTCACCCCTCCACTTT.

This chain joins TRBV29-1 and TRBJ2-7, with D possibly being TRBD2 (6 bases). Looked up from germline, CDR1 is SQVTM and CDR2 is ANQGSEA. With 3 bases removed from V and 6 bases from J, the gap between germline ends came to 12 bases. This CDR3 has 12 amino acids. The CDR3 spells CSVDSGYGEQYF. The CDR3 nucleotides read TGCAGCGTTGACAGCGGGTACGGCGAGCAGTACTTC.

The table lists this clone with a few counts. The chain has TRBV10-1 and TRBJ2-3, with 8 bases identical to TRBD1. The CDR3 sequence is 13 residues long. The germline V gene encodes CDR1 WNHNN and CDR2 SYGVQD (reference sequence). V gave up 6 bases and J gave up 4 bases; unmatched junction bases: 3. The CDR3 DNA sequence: TGCGCCAGCAGAGGACAGGGTGCAGATACGCAGTATTTT. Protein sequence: CASRGQGADTQYF.

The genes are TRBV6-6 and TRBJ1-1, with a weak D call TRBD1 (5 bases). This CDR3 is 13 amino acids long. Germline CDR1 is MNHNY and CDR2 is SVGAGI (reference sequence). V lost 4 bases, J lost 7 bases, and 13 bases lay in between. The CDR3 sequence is CASSSFSGLEAFF. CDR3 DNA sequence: TGTGCCAGCAGTTCCTTCTCGGGGCTTGAAGCTTTCTTT.

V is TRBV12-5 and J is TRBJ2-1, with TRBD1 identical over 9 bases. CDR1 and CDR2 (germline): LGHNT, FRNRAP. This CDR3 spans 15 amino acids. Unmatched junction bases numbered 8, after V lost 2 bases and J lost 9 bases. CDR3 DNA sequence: TGTGCTAGTGGTTTGACAGGGGGCCCCGGGCCTGAGCAGTTCTTC. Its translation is CASGLTGGPGPEQFF.

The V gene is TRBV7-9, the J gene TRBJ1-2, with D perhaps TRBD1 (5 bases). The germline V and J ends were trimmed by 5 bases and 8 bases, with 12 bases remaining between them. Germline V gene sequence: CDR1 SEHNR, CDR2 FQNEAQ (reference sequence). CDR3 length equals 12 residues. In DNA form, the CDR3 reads TGTGCCAGCAGCACGGACACCCGGGGCTACACCTTC. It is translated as CASSTDTRGYTF. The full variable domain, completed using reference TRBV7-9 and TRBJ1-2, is DTGVSQNPRHKITKRGQNVTFRCDPISEHNRLYWYRQTLGQGPEFLTYFQNEAQLEKSRLLSDRFSAERPKGSFSTLEIQRTEQGDSAMYLCASSTDTRGYTFGSGTRLTVV.

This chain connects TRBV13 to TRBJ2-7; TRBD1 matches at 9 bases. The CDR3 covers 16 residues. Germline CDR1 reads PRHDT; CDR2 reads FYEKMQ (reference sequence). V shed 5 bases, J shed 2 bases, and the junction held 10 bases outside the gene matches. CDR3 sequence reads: CASSLTGGAGTYEQYF. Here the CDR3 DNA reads TGTGCCAGCAGCCTGACAGGGGGAGCGGGTACCTACGAGCAGTACTTC.

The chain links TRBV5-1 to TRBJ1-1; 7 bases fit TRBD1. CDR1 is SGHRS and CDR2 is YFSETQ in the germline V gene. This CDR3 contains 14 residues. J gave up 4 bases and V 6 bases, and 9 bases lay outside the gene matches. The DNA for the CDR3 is TGCGCCAGCAAGGAGCAGGGGGGTAGCACTGAAGCTTTCTTT. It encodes CASKEQGGSTEAFF.

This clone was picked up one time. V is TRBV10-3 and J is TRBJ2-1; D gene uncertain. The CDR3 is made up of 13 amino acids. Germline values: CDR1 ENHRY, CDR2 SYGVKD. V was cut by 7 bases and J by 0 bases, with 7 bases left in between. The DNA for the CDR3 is TGTGCCATCACGGAGAGCTCCTACAATGAGCAGTTCTTC. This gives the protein CAITESSYNEQFF.

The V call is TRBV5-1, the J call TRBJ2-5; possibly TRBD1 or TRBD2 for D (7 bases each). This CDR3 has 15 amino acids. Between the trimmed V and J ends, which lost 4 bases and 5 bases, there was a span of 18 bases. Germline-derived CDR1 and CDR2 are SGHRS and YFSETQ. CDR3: CASSPLNRGGETQYF. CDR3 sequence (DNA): TGCGCCAGCAGCCCCCTGAACAGGGGAGGGGAGACCCAGTACTTC.

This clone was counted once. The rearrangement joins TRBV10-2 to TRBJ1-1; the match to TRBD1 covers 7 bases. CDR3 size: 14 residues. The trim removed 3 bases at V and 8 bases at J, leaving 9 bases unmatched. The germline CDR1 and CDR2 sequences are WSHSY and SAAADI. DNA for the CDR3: TGCGCCAGCAGTGAACGGGGACAGAGGGAGGAAGCTTTCTTT. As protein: CASSERGQREEAFF.

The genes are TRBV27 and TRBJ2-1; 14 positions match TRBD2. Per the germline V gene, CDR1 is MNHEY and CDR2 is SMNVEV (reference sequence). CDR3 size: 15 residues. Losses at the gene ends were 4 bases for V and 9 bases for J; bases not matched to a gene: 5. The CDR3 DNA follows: TGTGCCAGCAGTTGGGGACTAGCGGGAGTCACTGAGCAGTTCTTC. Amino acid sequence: CASSWGLAGVTEQFF.

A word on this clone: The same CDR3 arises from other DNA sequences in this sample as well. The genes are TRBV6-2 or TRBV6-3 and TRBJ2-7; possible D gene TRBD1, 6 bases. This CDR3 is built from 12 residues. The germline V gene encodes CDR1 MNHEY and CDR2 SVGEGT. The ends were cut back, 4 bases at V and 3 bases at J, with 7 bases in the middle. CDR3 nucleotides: TGTGCCAGCAGTTCACAGGGCTACGAGCAGTACTTC. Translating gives CASSSQGYEQYF.

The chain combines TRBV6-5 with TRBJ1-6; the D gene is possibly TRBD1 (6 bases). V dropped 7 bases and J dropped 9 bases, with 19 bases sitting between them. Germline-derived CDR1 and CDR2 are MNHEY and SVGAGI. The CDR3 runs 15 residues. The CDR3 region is CASMLSAGVGSPLHF. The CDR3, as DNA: TGTGCCAGCATGCTATCAGCAGGGGTTGGTTCACCCCTCCACTTT.

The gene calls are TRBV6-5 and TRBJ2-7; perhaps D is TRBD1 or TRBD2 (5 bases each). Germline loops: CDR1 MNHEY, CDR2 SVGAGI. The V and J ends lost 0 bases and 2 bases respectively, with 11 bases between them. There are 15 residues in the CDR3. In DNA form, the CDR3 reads TGTGCCAGCAGTTACTCCGGGGACCGAACCTACGAGCAGTACTTC. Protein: CASSYSGDRTYEQYF.

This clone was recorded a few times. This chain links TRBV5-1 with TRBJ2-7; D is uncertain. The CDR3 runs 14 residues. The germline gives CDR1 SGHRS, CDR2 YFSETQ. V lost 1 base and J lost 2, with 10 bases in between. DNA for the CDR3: TGCGCCAGCAGCTTGAATAGGGCCCCCTACGAGCAGTACTTC. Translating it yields CASSLNRAPYEQYF. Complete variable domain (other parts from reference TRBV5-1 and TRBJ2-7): KAGVTQTPRYLIKTRGQQVTLSCSPISGHRSVSWYQQTPGQGLQFLFEYFSETQRNKGNFPGRFSGRQFSNSRSEMNVSTLELGDSALYLCASSLNRAPYEQYFGPGTRLTVT.

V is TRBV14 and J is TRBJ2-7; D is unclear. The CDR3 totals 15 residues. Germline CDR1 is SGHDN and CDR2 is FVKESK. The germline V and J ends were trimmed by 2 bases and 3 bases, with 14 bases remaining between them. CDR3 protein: CASSQQSLSYYEQYF. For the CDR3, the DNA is TGTGCCAGCAGCCAACAGAGCCTTTCATACTACGAGCAGTACTTC.

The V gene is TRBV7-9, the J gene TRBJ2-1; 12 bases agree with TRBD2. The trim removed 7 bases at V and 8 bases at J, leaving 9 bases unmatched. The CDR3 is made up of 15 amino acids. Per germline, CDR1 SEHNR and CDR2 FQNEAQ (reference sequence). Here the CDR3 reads CASNLAGGPIDEQFF. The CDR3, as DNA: TGTGCCAGCAATCTAGCGGGAGGGCCAATCGATGAGCAGTTCTTC.